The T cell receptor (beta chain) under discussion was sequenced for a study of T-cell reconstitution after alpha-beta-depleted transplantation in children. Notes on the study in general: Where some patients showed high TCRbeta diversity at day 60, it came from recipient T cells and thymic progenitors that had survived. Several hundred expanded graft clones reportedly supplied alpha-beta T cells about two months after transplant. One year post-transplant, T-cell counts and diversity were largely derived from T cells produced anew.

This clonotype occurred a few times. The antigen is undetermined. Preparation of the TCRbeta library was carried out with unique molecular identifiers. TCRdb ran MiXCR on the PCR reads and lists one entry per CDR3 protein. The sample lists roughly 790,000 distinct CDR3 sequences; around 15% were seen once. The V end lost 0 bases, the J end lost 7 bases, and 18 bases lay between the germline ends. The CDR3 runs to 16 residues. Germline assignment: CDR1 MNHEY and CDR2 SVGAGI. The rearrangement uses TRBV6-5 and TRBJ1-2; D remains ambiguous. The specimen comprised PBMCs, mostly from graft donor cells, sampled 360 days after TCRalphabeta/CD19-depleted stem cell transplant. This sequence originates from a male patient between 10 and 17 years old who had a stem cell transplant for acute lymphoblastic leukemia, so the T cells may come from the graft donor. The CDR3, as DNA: TGTGCCAGCAGTTACTCTCATTTGACACAATATGTTGGCTACACCTTC. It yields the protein CASSYSHLTQYVGYTF.